The entry that follows covers one T cell receptor beta chain sequence. Its antigen remains unknown. This entry belongs to a study of CD4 T cells in relation to SARS-CoV-2 and coronaviruses. The data were produced by immunoSEQ multiplex PCR, yet TCRdb's version contains in-frame clones alone and is incomplete. The sample has roughly 18,000 clones, 77% seen once. Germline V lookup: CDR1 MDHEN, CDR2 SYDVKM. The CDR3 loop spans 14 amino acids. The trim removed 5 bases at V and 4 bases at J, leaving 2 bases unmatched. The unexposed donors gave CD4+ T cells in about 2011-2019, prior to COVID-19. Isolation of CD4+ T cells took place after less than twelve days in culture. As cell numbers allowed, unexposed-donor CD4+ T cells faced SARS-CoV-2 S/N and four cold-coronavirus spikes.

The specimen was CD4+ T cells from PBMCs, cultured in vitro. The chain couples TRBV28 to TRBJ1-5; 10 bases fit TRBD1. The clonotype originates from a human donor in good health. The DNA for the CDR3 is TGTGCCAGCAGTCGGGACAGGGGTAATCAGCCCCAGCATTTT. It encodes CASSRDRGNQPQHF.